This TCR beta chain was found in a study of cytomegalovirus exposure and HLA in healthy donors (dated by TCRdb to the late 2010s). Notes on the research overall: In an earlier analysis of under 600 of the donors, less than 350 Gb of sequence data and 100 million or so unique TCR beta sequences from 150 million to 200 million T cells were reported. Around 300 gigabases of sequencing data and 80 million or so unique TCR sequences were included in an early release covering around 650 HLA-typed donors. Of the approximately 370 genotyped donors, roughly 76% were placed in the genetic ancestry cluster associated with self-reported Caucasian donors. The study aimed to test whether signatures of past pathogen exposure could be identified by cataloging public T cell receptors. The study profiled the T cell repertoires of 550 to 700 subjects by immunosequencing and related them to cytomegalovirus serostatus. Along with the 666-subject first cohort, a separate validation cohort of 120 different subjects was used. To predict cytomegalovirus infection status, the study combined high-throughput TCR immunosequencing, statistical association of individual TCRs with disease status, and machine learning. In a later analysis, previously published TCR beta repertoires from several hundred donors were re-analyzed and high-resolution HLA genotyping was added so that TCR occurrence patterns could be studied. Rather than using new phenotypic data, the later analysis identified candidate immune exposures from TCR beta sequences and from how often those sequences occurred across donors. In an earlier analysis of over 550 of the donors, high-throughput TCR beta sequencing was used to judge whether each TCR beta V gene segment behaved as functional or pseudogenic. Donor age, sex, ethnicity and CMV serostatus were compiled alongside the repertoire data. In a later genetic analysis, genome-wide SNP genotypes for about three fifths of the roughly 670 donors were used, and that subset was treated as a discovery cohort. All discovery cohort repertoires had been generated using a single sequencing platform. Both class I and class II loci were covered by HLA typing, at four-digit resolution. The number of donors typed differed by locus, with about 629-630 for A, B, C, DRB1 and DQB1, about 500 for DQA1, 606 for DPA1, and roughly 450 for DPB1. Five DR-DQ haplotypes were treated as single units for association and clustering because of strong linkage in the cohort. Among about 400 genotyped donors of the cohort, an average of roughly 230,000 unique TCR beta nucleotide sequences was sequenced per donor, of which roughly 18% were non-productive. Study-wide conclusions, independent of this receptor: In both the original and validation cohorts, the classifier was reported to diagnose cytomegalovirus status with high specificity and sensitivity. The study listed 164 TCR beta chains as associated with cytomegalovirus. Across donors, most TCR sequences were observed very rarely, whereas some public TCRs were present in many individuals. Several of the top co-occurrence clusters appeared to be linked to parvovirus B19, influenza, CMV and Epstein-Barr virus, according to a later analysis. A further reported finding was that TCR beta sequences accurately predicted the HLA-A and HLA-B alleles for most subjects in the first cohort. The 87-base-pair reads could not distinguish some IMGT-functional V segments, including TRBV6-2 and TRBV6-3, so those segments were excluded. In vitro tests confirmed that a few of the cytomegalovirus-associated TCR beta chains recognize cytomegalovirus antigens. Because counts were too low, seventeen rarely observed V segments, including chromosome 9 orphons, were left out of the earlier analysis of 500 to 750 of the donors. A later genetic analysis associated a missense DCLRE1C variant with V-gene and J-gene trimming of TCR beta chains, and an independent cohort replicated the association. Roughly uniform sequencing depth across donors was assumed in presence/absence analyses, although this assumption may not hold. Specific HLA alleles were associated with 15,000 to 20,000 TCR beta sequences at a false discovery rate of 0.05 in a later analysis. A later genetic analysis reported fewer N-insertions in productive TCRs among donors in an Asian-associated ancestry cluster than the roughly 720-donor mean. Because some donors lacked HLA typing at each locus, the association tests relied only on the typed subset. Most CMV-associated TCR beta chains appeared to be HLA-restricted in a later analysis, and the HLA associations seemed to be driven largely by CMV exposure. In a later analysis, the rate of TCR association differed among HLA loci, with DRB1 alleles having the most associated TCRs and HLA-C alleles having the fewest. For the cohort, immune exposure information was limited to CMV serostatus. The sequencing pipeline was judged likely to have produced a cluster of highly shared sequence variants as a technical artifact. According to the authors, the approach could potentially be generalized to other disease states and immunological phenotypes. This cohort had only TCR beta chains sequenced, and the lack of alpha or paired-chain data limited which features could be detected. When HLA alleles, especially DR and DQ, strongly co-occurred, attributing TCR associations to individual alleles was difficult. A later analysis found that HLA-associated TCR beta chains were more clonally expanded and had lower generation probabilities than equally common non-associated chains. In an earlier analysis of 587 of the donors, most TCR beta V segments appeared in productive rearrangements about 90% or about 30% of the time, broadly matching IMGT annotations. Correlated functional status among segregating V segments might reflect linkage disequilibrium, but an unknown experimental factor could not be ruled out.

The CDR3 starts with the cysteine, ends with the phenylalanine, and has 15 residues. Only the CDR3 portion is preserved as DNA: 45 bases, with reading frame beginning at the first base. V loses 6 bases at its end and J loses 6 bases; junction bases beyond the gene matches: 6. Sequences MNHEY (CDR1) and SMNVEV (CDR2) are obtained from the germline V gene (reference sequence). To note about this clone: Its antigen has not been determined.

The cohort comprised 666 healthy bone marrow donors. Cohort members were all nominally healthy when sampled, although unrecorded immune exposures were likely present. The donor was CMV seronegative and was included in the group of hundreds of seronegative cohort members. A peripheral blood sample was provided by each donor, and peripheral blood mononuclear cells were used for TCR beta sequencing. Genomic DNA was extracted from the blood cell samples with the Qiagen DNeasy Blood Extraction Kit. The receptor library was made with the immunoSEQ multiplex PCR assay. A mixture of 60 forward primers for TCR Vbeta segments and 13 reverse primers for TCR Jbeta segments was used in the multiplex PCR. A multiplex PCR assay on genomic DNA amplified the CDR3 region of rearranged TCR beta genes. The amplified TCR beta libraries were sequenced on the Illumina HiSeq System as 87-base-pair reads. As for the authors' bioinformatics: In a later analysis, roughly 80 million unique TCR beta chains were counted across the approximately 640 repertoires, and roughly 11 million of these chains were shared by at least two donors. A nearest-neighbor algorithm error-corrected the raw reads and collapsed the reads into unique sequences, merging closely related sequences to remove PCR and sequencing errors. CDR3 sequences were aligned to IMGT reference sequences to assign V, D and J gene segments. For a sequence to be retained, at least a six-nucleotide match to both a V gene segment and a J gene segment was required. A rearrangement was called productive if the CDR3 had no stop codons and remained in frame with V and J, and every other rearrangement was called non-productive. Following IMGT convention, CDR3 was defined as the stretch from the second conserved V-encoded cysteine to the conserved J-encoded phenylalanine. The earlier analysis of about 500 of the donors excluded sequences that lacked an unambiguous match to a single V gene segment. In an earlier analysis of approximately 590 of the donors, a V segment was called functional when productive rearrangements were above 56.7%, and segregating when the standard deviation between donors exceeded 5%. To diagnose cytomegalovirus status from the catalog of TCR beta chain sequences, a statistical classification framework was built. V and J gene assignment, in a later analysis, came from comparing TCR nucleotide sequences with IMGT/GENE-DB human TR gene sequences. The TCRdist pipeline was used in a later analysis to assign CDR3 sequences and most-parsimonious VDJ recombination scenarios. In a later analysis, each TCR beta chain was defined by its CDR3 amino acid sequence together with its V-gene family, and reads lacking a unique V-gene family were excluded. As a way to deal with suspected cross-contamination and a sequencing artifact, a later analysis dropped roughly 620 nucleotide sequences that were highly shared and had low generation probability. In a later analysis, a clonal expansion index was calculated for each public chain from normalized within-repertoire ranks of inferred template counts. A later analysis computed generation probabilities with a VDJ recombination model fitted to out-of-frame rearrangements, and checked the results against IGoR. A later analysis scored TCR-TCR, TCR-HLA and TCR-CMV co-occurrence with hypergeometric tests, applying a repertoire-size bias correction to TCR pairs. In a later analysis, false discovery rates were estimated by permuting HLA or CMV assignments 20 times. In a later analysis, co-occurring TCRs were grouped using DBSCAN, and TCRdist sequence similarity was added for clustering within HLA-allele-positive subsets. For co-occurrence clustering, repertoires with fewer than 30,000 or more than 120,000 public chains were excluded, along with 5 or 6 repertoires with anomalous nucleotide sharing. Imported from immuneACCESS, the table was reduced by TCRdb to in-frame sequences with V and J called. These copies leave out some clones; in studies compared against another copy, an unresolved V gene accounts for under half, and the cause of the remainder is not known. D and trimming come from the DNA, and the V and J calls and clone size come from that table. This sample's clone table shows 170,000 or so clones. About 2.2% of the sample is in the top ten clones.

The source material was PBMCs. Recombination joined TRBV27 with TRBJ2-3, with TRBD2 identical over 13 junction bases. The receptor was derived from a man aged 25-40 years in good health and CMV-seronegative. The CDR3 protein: CASRQGLAGADTQYF. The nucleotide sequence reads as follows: TGTGCCAGCAGACAAGGACTAGCGGGAGCGGATACGCAGTATTTT.